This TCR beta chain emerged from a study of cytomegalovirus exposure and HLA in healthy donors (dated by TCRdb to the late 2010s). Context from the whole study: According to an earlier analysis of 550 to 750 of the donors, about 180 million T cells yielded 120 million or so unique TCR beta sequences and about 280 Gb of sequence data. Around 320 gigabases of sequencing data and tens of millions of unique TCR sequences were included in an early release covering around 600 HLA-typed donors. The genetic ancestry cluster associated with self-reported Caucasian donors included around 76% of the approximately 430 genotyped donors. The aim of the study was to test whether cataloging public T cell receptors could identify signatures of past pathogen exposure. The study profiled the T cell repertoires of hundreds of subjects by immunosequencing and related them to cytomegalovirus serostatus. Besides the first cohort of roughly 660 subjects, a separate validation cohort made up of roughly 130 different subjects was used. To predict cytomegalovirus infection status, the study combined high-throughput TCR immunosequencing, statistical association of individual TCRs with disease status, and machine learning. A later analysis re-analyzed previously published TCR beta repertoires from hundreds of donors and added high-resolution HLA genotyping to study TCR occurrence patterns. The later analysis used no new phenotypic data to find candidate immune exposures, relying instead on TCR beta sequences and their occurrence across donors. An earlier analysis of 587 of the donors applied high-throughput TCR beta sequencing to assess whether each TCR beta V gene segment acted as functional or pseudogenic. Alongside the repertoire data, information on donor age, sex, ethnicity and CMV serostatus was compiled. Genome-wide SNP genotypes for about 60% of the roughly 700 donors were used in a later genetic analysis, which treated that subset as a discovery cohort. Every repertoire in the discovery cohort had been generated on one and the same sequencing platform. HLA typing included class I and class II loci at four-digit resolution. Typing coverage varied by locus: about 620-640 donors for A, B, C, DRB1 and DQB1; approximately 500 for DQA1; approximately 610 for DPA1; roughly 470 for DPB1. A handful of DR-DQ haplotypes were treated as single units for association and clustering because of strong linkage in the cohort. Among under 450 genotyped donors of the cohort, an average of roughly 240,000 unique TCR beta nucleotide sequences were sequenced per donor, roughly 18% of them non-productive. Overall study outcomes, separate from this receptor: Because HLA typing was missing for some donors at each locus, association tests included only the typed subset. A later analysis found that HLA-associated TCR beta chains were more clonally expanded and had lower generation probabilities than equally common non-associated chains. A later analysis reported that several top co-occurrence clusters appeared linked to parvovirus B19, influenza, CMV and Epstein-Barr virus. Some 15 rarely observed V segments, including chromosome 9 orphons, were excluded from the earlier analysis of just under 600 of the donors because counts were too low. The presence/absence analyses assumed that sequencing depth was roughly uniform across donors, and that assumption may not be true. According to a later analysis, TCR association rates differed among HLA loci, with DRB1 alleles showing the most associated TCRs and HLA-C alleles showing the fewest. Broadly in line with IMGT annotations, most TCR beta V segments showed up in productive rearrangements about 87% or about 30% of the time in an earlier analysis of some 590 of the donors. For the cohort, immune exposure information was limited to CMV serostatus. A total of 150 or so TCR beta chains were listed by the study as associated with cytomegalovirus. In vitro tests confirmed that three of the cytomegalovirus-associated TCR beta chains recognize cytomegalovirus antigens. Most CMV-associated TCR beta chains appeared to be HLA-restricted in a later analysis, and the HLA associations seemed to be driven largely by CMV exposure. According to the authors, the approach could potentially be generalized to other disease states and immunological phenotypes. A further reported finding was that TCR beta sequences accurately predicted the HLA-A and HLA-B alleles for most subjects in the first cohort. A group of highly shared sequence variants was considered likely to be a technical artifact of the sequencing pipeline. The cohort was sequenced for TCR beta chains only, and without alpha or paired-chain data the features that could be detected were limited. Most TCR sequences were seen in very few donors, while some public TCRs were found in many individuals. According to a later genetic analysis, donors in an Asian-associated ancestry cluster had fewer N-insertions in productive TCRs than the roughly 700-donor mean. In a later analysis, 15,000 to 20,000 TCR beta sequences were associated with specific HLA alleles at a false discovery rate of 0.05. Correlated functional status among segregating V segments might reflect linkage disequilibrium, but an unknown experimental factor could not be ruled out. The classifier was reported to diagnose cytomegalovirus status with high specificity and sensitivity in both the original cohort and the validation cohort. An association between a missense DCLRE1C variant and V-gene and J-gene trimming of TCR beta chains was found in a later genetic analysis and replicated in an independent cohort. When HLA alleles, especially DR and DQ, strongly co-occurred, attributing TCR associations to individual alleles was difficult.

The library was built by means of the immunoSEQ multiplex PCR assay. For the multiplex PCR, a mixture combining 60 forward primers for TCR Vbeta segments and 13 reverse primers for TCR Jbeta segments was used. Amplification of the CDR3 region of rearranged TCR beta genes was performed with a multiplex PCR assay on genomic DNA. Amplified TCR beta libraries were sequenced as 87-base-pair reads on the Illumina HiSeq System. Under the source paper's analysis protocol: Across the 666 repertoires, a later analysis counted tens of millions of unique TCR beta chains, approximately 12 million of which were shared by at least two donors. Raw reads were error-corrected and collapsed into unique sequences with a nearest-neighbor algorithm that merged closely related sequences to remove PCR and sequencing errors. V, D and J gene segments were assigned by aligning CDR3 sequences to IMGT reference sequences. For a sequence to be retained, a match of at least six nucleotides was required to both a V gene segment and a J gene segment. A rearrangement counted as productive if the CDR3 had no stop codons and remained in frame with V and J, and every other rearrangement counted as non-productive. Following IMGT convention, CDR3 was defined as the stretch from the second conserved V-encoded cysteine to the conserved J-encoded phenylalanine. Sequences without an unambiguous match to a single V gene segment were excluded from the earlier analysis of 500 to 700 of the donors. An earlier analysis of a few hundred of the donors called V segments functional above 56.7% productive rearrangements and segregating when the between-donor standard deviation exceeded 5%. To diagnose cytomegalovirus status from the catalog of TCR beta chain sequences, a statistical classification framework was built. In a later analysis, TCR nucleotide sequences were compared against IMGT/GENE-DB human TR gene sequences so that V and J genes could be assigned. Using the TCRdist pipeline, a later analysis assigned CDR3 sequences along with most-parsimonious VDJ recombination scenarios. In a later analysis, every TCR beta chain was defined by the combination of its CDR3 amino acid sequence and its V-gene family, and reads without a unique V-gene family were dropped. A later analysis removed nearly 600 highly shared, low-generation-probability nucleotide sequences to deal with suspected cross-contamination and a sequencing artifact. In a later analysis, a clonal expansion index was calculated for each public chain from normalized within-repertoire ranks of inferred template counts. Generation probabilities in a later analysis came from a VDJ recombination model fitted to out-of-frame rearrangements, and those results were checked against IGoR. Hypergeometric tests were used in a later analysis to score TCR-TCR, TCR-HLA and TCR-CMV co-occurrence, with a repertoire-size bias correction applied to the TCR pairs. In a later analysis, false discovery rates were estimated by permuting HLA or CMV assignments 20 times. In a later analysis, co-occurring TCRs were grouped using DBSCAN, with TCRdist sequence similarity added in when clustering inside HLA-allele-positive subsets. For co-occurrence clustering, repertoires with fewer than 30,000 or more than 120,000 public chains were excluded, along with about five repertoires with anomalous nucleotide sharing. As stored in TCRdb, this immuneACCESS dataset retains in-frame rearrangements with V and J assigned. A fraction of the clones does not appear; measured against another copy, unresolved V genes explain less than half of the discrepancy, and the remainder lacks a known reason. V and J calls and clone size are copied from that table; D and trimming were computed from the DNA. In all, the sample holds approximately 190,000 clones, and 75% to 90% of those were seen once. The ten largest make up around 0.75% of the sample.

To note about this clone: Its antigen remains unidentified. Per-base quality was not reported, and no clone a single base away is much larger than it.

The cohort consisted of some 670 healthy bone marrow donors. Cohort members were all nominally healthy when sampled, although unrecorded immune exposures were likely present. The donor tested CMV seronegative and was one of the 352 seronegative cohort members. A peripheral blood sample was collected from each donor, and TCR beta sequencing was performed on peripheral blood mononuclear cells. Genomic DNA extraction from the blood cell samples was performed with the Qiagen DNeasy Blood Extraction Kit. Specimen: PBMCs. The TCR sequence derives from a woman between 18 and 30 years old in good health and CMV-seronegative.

The CDR3 region reads CASRPGLAGAISSYEQYF. The sequence in DNA is TGTGCCAGCAGACCGGGACTAGCGGGGGCTATAAGCTCCTACGAGCAGTACTTC. The chain was built from TRBV4-2 and TRBJ2-7; TRBD2 agrees with 14 junctional bases. CDR1 and CDR2, per the germline V gene, are LGHNA and YNFKEQ. Relative to germline, V is missing 6 bases and J is missing 0 bases, with 10 bases of the junction outside any gene match. The CDR3 runs 18 amino acids, cysteine and phenylalanine included. Just CDR3 DNA is preserved here, 54 bases in frame from base 1.